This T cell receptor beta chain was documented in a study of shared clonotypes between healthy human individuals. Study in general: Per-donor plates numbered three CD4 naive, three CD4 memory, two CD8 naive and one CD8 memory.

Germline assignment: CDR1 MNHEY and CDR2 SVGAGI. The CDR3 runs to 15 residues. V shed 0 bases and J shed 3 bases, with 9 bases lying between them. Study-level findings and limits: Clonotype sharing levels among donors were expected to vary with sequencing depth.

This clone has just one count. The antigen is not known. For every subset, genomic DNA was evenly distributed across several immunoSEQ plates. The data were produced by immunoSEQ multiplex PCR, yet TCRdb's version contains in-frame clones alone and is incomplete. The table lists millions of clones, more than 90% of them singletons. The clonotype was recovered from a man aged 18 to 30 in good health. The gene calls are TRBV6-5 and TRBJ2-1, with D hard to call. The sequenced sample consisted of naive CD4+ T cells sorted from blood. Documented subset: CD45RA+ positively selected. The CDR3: CASSYSLLGYNEQFF. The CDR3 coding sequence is TGTGCCAGCAGTTACTCGCTCTTAGGCTACAATGAGCAGTTCTTC.